This T cell receptor (beta chain) stems from a study of Tregs in tolerant kidney transplant recipients. Trimming cost V 7 bases and J 5 bases, with 18 bases left between them. Per germline, CDR1 SQVTM and CDR2 ANQGSEA. This CDR3 has 13 amino acids. CD4+CD25+CD127- Tregs, CD4+CD25- non-Tregs, CD4 and CD8 cells were sorted. Data came from immunoSEQ multiplex PCR; TCRdb stores just in-frame clones and leaves some out. The sample carries roughly 250,000 clones, approximately 84% recorded once. This receptor was obtained from a human donor in good health. Specimen: CD4+ T cells from blood. This sequence joins TRBV29-1 and TRBJ2-7; tentatively, D is TRBD2 (6 bases). CDR3 amino acids: CSAAPGGLDEQYF. CDR3 DNA sequence: TGCAGCGCCGCCCCTGGGGGGTTAGACGAGCAGTACTTC.